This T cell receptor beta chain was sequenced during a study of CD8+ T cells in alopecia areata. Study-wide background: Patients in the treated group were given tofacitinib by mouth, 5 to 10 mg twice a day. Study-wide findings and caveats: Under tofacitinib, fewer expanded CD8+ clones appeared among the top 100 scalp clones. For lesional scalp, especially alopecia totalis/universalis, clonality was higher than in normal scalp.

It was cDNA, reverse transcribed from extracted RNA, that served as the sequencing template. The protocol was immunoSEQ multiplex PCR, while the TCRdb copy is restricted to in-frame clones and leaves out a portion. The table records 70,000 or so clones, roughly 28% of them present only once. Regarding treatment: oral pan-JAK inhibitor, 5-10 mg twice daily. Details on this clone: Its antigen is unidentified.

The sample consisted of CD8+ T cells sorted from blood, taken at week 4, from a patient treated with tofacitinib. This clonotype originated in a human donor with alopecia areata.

CDR3: CASSFRDRNEQFF. In DNA form, the CDR3 reads TGTGCCAGCAGTTTCAGGGATCGGAATGAGCAGTTCTTC. The J gene is TRBJ2-1, the V gene TRBV27, with D perhaps matching TRBD1 (5 bases). Trimming pared 3 bases from V and 7 bases from J, leaving 10 bases between. The V gene's germline CDR1 is MNHEY and CDR2 SMNVEV (reference sequence). The CDR3 runs to 13 residues.